The entry that follows covers one T cell receptor (beta chain) sequence. Its antigen is unknown. This specimen comes from a study of STAT3 mutations in large granular lymphocyte leukemia. Study in general: Approximately 40% of treated T-LGLL patients showed hematologic response to immunosuppression. Overall study results and limits: Every T-LGLL patient had at least one immunodominant TCRbeta clonotype. After therapy, about 35% of the 18 patients switched clonotypes, all new clones STAT3 wild type.

The CDR3 spans 14 residues. Looked up from germline, CDR1 is SGHDT and CDR2 is YYEEEE. V was shortened by 4 bases and J by 3 bases, with 12 bases between the two germline ends. Libraries were prepared by immunoSEQ multiplex PCR; TCRdb keeps only in-frame clonotypes and omits some of them. The sample holds 8,300 or so clones, 91% seen once. The chain uses TRBV5-6 and TRBJ2-3, with D hard to call. Sample: peripheral blood mononuclear cells. This TCR came from a man aged 50 to 60 with T-cell large granular lymphocyte leukemia. Some clones in this sample may be carry-over from other donors' samples. CDR3 in amino acids: CASSPRSATDTQYF. CDR3 DNA: TGTGCCAGCAGCCCTAGGTCGGCAACAGATACGCAGTATTTT.